This T cell receptor beta chain was found in a study of a mutant IDH1 vaccine in newly diagnosed glioma. Study at large: Averaging roughly 40 years of age, treated patients were around 62% male and approximately 38% female. Whole-study findings and limits: Pseudoprogression seemed unlinked to shifts in top peripheral T cell clonotypes. The vaccine induced immune responses, and these occurred in about 93% of patients.

Method: immunoSEQ multiplex PCR; TCRdb's copy keeps in-frame clones and lacks some. Among just over 60,000 clones listed, around 83% were seen once. The table lists this clone with a few counts. Its target is unknown. CDR1 and CDR2 from the germline V gene are MNHEY and SVGAGI. Trimming cost V 6 bases and J 5 bases; bases outside gene matches: 7. CDR3 length: 14 amino acids. Sample time point: week 47, end of study. Every single dose of the vaccine, 300 ug of mutant IDH1 20-mer peptide, came with topical imiquimod. In every donor, the tumor was a new WHO grade 3 or 4 IDH1-mutant, ATRX-lost astrocytoma. The material was PBMCs, obtained from a glioma patient whose treatment included an IDH1 peptide vaccine. The V gene is TRBV6-5, the J gene TRBJ1-1; 9 bases map to TRBD1. This receptor was identified in a man aged 25 to 40 with glioma. In DNA, the CDR3 is TGTGCCAGCAGCCAACAGGGGGCTGAGACTGAAGCTTTCTTT. Translation gives CASSQQGAETEAFF.